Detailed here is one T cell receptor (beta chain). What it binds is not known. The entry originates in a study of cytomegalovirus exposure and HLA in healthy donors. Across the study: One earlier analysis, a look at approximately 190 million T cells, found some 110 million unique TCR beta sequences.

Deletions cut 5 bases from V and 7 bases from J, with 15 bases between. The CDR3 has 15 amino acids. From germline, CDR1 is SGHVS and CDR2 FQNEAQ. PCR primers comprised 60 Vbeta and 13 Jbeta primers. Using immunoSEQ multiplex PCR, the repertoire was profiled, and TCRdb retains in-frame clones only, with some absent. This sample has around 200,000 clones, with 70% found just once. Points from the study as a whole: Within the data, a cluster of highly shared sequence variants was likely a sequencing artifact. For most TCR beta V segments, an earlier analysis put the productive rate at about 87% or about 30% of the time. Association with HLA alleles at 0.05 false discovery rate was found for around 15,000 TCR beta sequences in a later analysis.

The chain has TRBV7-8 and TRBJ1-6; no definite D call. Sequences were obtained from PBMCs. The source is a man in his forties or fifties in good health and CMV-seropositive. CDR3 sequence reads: CASSPRGNPNSPLHF. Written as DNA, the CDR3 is TGTGCCAGCAGCCCCCGAGGAAATCCAAATTCACCCCTCCACTTT.